This entry lists 31 T cell receptor beta chains sequenced from one sample in a study of T-cell reconstitution after alpha-beta-depleted transplantation in children. Unique molecular identifiers were incorporated when the TCRbeta library was constructed. TCRdb itself ran the PCR reads through MiXCR, one entry per CDR3 protein. The sample consists of 40,000 to 55,000 distinct CDR3 sequences, 9.2% of them appearing once. Material: PBMCs, mostly from graft donor cells, obtained 60 days after TCRalphabeta/CD19-depleted stem cell transplant. The receptor set was obtained from a male patient between 2 and 10 years old who had a stem cell transplant for chronic granulomatous disease, so the T cells may come from the graft donor.

Turning to this clonotype: A much more abundant neighbour one base away suggests this may be a read error. This chain links TRBV20-1 with TRBJ2-7, with D possibly matching TRBD2 (6 bases). CDR1 DFQATT and CDR2 SNEGSKA come from the germline V gene (reference sequence). This CDR3 is 14 amino acids long. V lost 4 bases to trimming and J lost 7 bases, with 20 bases between them. The CDR3 loop is CSANPGRTGREQYF. Here the CDR3 DNA reads TGCAGTGCTAATCCCGGCAGGACGGGGAGGGAGCAGTACTTC.

This clonotype was seen ten or more times. This chain connects TRBV5-1 to TRBJ2-3; 7 bases line up with TRBD2. The CDR3 sequence is 17 residues long. Germline lookup yields CDR1 SGHRS and CDR2 YFSETQ. V shed 0 bases, J shed 0 bases, and the junction held 7 bases outside the gene matches. The CDR3 DNA reads as TGCGCCAGCAGCTTGGAGCGGGGTGCAGTAAGCACAGATACGCAGTATTTT. Translating gives CASSLERGAVSTDTQYF. Using reference TRBV5-1 and TRBJ2-3 for the parts outside the CDR3, the full variable domain is KAGVTQTPRYLIKTRGQQVTLSCSPISGHRSVSWYQQTPGQGLQFLFEYFSETQRNKGNFPGRFSGRQFSNSRSEMNVSTLELGDSALYLCASSLERGAVSTDTQYFGPGTRLTVL.

This clonotype was counted many times. The J gene is TRBJ2-1, the V gene TRBV29-1; 8 bases match TRBD2. V gave up 5 bases and J gave up 9 bases; unmatched junction bases: 12. The CDR3 has 14 amino acids. Germline V gene data show CDR1 as SQVTM and CDR2 as ANQGSEA. CDR3 nucleotide sequence: TGCAGCGTTTTGGGCTCGGGGGGGGTGGGTGAGCAGTTCTTC. This codes for CSVLGSGGVGEQFF.

This clonotype was recorded a few times. This sequence joins TRBV27 and TRBJ2-7; D not resolved. V dropped 4 bases and J dropped 4 bases, with 17 bases sitting between them. In germline, CDR1 is MNHEY, CDR2 SMNVEV (reference sequence). There are 15 residues in the CDR3. The CDR3, as DNA: TGTGCCAGCAGTTCCAGTGACGGAAGATGGTACGAGCAGTACTTC. The encoded protein is CASSSSDGRWYEQYF.

This clonotype was picked up many times. The CDR3: CASSKGGGSTDTQYF. In DNA form, the CDR3 reads TGTGCCAGCAGTAAGGGAGGCGGGAGCACAGATACGCAGTATTTT. The V call is TRBV2, the J call TRBJ2-3; TRBD2 might be the D (6 bases). V lost 5 bases and J lost 0, with 12 bases in between. The length of the CDR3 is 15 residues. The germline V gene encodes CDR1 SNHLY and CDR2 FYNNEI.

This clonotype was seen a handful of times. The junction differs from germline at one of its ends, possibly a read error. V and J are TRBV6-6 and TRBJ2-2; D gene ambiguous. Germline V gives CDR1 MNHNY, CDR2 SVGAGI (reference sequence). The CDR3 runs to 13 residues. The CDR3 region is CASNRKNAGELFF. CDR3 in DNA: TGTGCCAGCAACCGAAAGAACGCCGGGGAGCTGTTTTTT.

This clonotype was observed at least ten times. The chain employs TRBV7-9 and TRBJ1-1; 10 nucleotides match TRBD1. After removal of 4 bases from V and 3 bases from J, the junction contained 2 bases not matched to a gene. The CDR3 contains 14 residues. Germline V gene sequence: CDR1 SEHNR, CDR2 FQNEAQ (reference sequence). The CDR3 nucleotides are TGTGCCAGCAGCTCGACAGGGGGCTACACTGAAGCTTTCTTT. This encodes CASSSTGGYTEAFF.

The V and J genes are TRBV5-6 and TRBJ2-3, with 7 bases that match TRBD1. The CDR3 consists of 12 residues. V lost 1 base to trimming and J lost 11 bases; unmatched junction nucleotides: 4. Looked up from germline, CDR1 is SGHDT and CDR2 is YYEEEE. The CDR3 DNA is TGTGCCAGCAGCTTGAGAGGGGGCGGGCAGTATTTT. As protein: CASSLRGGGQYF.

This clonotype was recorded at least ten times. The V call is TRBV7-6, the J call TRBJ2-5, with TRBD2 matching over 8 bases. The V and J ends lost 5 bases and 2 bases, in that order; junction bases with no gene match: 7. Germline V lookup: CDR1 SGHVS, CDR2 FNYEAQ. The CDR3 has 15 residues. CDR3 protein: CASSQFSGAQETQYF. For the CDR3, the DNA is TGTGCCAGCAGCCAGTTTAGCGGGGCACAAGAGACCCAGTACTTC.

This clonotype was counted many times. V and J are TRBV9 and TRBJ2-3, with 7 bases that match TRBD2. CDR1 is SGDLS and CDR2 is YYNGEE in the germline V gene. V dropped 4 bases and J dropped 6; count of bases not matched to a gene: 8. The CDR3 is 14 amino acids. The CDR3 nucleotides are TGTGCCAGCAGCCGGGAGGCCCTTCGGGATACGCAGTATTTT. As protein: CASSREALRDTQYF.

This clonotype was picked up many times. The rearrangement joins TRBV20-1 to TRBJ2-3; D remains unclear. Per germline, CDR1 DFQATT and CDR2 SNEGSKA (reference sequence). This CDR3 has 11 residues. V was cut by 5 bases and J by 2 bases, with 5 bases left in between. The CDR3 region has the DNA TGCAGTGCTGAGGTCACAGATACGCAGTATTTT. Translation gives CSAEVTDTQYF.

This clonotype was picked up many times. The CDR3 DNA follows: TGTGCCAGCTCAACCGGACAGATCTTTGATGGCTACACCTTC. Protein: CASSTGQIFDGYTF. This sequence joins TRBV18 and TRBJ1-2, with TRBD1 as a possible D gene (6 bases). Per germline, CDR1 KGHSH and CDR2 LQKENI. The V gene lost 5 bases and the J gene lost 6 bases, with 16 bases spanning the gap. The CDR3 is made up of 14 amino acids. Variable domain in full (rest from reference TRBV18 and TRBJ1-2): NAGVMQNPRHLVRRRGQEARLRCSPMKGHSHVYWYRQLPEEGLKFMVYLQKENIIDESGMPKERFSAEFPKEGPSILRIQQVVRGDSAAYFCASSTGQIFDGYTFGSGTRLTVV.

This clonotype was seen at least ten times. The genes are TRBV11-2 and TRBJ1-1, with D uncertain. Germline loops: CDR1 SGHAT, CDR2 FQNNGV. The CDR3 has 11 residues. V gave up 5 bases and J gave up 5 bases, with 6 bases separating them. Here the CDR3 DNA reads TGTGCCAGCAGCCGGGCGACTGAAGCTTTCTTT. Protein: CASSRATEAFF.

This clonotype was counted many times. Here the CDR3 DNA reads TGCAGTGCTCAAAACAGGGGTTTCAACGAAAAACTGTTTTTT. This sequence encodes CSAQNRGFNEKLFF. The rearrangement joins TRBV20-1 to TRBJ1-4, with 7 bases matching TRBD1. This CDR3 contains 14 residues. V shed 5 bases, J shed 8 bases, and the junction held 11 bases outside the gene matches. Germline V CDR1 and CDR2: DFQATT, SNEGSKA (reference sequence).

This clonotype was counted many times. The chain uses TRBV12-3 or TRBV12-4 and TRBJ1-6; D is unclear. The V and J ends lost 5 bases and 0 bases respectively, with 11 bases between them. The CDR3 sequence is 16 residues long. CDR3 in amino acids: CASSRPASSYNSPLHF. Here the CDR3 DNA reads TGTGCCAGCAGTCGGCCGGCGAGCTCCTATAATTCACCCCTCCACTTT.

In this sample, this clonotype turned up many times. This chain joins TRBV12-3 or TRBV12-4 and TRBJ1-1; D unclear. V was shortened by 1 base and J by 2 bases, with 8 bases between the two germline ends. This CDR3 has 14 residues. The CDR3 is CASSLGAVNTEAFF. For the CDR3, the DNA is TGTGCCAGCAGTTTAGGGGCGGTAAACACTGAAGCTTTCTTT.

This clonotype appeared many times. The rearrangement uses TRBV20-1 and TRBJ2-7; tentative D call: TRBD2 (5 bases). Trimming cost V 2 bases and J 4 bases, with 15 bases left between them. Germline assignment: CDR1 DFQATT and CDR2 SNEGSKA (reference sequence). The CDR3 is 14 residues long. The CDR3 coding sequence is TGCAGTGCTAGATCAACTAGTATCTCGTACGAGCAGTACTTC. Translating it yields CSARSTSISYEQYF.

This rearrangement joins TRBV18 to TRBJ2-7; D gene ambiguous. Germline V gives CDR1 KGHSH, CDR2 LQKENI. Trimming pared 1 base from V and 5 bases from J, leaving 6 bases between. The CDR3 loop spans 12 amino acids. CDR3 protein: CASSPRGNEQYF. CDR3 nucleotide sequence: TGTGCCAGCTCACCACGAGGAAACGAGCAGTACTTC.

The table lists this clonotype with many counts. The chain combines TRBV14 with TRBJ2-3; 7 nucleotides align to TRBD1. V gave up 4 bases and J gave up 2 bases; unmatched junction bases: 6. CDR3 length: 15 amino acids. The V gene's germline CDR1 is SGHDN and CDR2 FVKESK. CDR3 sequence (DNA): TGTGCCAGCAGCCGGGGACAGTCACTCACAGATACGCAGTATTTT. It is translated as CASSRGQSLTDTQYF.

The rearrangement uses TRBV20-1 and TRBJ2-5, with unresolved D. The CDR3 is 11 amino acids. Germline V gene lookup returns CDR1 DFQATT and CDR2 SNEGSKA (reference sequence). V was pared by 3 bases and J by 9 bases, with 11 bases between. This chain's CDR3 is CSARAAGSQYF. The CDR3 region has the DNA TGCAGTGCTAGGGCAGCCGGGTCCCAGTACTTC.

This clonotype was detected ten times or more. A much bigger clone sits one base away, suggesting this may be a read error. The chain combines TRBV29-1 with TRBJ1-2; D is ambiguous. Trimming took 7 bases from V and 4 from J, leaving 13 bases between them. CDR3 length equals 12 residues. The germline V gene has CDR1 SQVTM and CDR2 ANQGSEA. The CDR3 here is CSGNFSPYGYTF. The CDR3 DNA is TGCAGCGGAAACTTCTCCCCCTATGGCTACACCTTC.

This clonotype has at least ten counts. The rearrangement links TRBV10-3 to TRBJ2-3, with 12 bases matching TRBD2. There are 15 residues in the CDR3. V was pared by 4 bases and J by 1 base, with 0 bases of the junction left unmatched. Germline-derived CDR1 and CDR2 are ENHRY and SYGVKD. The DNA of the CDR3 is TGTGCCATCAGTGGACTAGCGGGGGGCACAGATACGCAGTATTTT. Its protein is CAISGLAGGTDTQYF.

The CDR3 spells CSVPTVGGYGTEAFF. CDR3 nucleotides: TGCAGCGTCCCTACAGTAGGGGGGTACGGCACTGAAGCTTTCTTT. The chain couples TRBV29-1 to TRBJ1-1; the D gene is possibly TRBD1 (6 bases). The CDR3 sequence is 15 residues long. The germline V gene encodes CDR1 SQVTM and CDR2 ANQGSEA. V lost 6 bases and J 4 bases, leaving 21 bases between the germline ends.

In this sample, this clonotype turned up many times. The chain couples TRBV7-9 to TRBJ2-5, with TRBD1 matching over 9 bases. Germline V lookup: CDR1 SEHNR, CDR2 FQNEAQ (reference sequence). V trimming: 5 bases; J trimming: 5 bases; junction bases outside the gene matches: 6. This CDR3 contains 14 residues. The CDR3 nucleotides are TGTGCCAGCAGCGTAACAGGGGGCACTGAGACCCAGTACTTC. Protein product: CASSVTGGTETQYF.

This clonotype was recorded at least ten times. The chain carries TRBV12-3 or TRBV12-4 and TRBJ2-2, with 8 bases lining up with TRBD2. V was clipped by 6 bases and J by 8 bases; unmatched bases: 11. The CDR3 sequence is 15 residues long. The CDR3 DNA is TGTGCCAGCAGGACTACGGGAGGGCCTCAGGGGGAGCTGTTTTTT. It yields the protein CASRTTGGPQGELFF.

This clonotype was seen many times. This chain joins TRBV29-1 and TRBJ1-2; 7 bases are shared with TRBD1. The CDR3 covers 12 residues. CDR1 and CDR2 from the germline V gene are SQVTM and ANQGSEA. Losses at the gene ends were 7 bases for V and 8 bases for J; bases not matched to a gene: 10. CDR3 loop: CSADRAVGGYTF. The CDR3, as DNA: TGCAGCGCCGACAGGGCGGTGGGGGGCTACACCTTC.

This clonotype was detected a few times. The rearrangement joins TRBV3-1 to TRBJ2-1; 8 bases agree with TRBD1. CDR1 and CDR2 from the germline V gene are LGHDT and YNNKEL (reference sequence). The V and J ends lost 2 bases and 4 bases, in that order; junction bases with no gene match: 10. The length of the CDR3 is 17 residues. This CDR3 is CASSQQMGTGIYNEQFF. CDR3 sequence (DNA): TGTGCCAGCAGCCAACAAATGGGGACAGGAATTTACAATGAGCAGTTCTTC.

This clonotype was recorded at least ten times. The CDR3 sequence is CASSLRGTNEQFF. In nucleotides, the CDR3 is TGTGCCAGCAGTTTAAGGGGGACCAATGAGCAGTTCTTC. J is TRBJ2-1 and V is TRBV12-3 or TRBV12-4; D perhaps matches TRBD1 (6 bases). V was trimmed by 2 bases and J by 6 bases, leaving 8 bases between them. The CDR3 is made up of 13 amino acids.

The chain is built from TRBV2 and TRBJ1-5; D remains unclear. Trimming took off 11 bases at V and 5 bases at J, with 16 bases between the two ends. CDR1 SNHLY and CDR2 FYNNEI come from the germline V gene. This CDR3 comprises 13 residues. The CDR3 loop reads CASALGRDQPQHF. For the CDR3, the DNA is TGTGCCTCAGCTCTTGGTCGGGATCAGCCCCAGCATTTT.

This clonotype was recorded at least ten times. The J gene is TRBJ1-5, the V gene TRBV29-1; TRBD1 agrees at 7 bases. Germline trimming cut 5 bases from V and 2 bases from J; bases unmatched to any gene: 6. The CDR3 is 14 amino acids. Germline V gene lookup returns CDR1 SQVTM and CDR2 ANQGSEA. CDR3 loop: CSVSPGQGNQPQHF. CDR3 coding DNA: TGCAGCGTTAGCCCTGGACAGGGCAATCAGCCCCAGCATTTT.

This clonotype was recorded at least ten times. This chain joins TRBV11-2 and TRBJ2-3; weak D call: TRBD1 (6 bases). The CDR3 length is 16 residues. Looked up from germline, CDR1 is SGHAT and CDR2 is FQNNGV. V lost 1 base and J lost 0, with 11 bases in between. CDR3 sequence reads: CASSLGVGTSTDTQYF. For the CDR3, the DNA is TGTGCCAGCAGCTTAGGAGTGGGGACAAGCACAGATACGCAGTATTTT.